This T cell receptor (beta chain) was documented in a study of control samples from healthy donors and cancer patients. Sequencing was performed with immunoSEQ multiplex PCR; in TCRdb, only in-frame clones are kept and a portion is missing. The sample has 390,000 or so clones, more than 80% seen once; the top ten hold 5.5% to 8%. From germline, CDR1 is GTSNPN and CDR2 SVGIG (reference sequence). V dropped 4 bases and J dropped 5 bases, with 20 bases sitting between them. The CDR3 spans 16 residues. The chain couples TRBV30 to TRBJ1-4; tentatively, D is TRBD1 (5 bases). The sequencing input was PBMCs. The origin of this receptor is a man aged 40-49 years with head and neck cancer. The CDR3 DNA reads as TGTGCCTGGATTCCTCCCCCAGGGACGGTCAATGAAAAACTGTTTTTT. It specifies CAWIPPPGTVNEKLFF. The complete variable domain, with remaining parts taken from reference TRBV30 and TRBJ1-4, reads SQTIHQWPATLVQPVGSPLSLECTVEGTSNPNLYWYRQAAGRGLQLLFYSVGIGQISSEVPQNLSASRPQDRQFILSSKKLLLSDSGFYLCAWIPPPGTVNEKLFFGSGTQLSVL.